This TCR beta chain is from a study of cytomegalovirus exposure and HLA in healthy donors. Study-level information: The same platform was used for the 130 or so validation repertoires as for the roughly 660 first-cohort repertoires, as reported in a later analysis. Study conclusions and caveats: Many donors carried some public TCRs, although rarity characterized most TCR sequences. Among TCR beta chains, those listed as cytomegalovirus-associated numbered roughly 150.

V was trimmed by 4 bases and J by 0 bases, leaving 11 bases between them. This CDR3 spans 16 amino acids. CDR1 and CDR2 (germline): SGHDT, YYEEEE. Assay: immunoSEQ multiplex PCR; the TCRdb copy retains only in-frame clones and omits some. The data contain about 66,000 clones, 90% to 97% of them singletons. Comment on this clone: Its antigen is currently unknown.

This clonotype was obtained from a man younger than 35 in good health and CMV-seronegative. Material for sequencing was PBMCs. The rearrangement joins TRBV5-6 to TRBJ2-6; the D gene is possibly TRBD2 (6 bases). The CDR3 protein is CASSRDFTSGANVLTF. The CDR3 region has the DNA TGTGCCAGCAGCAGGGACTTCACCTCTGGGGCCAACGTCCTGACTTTC.